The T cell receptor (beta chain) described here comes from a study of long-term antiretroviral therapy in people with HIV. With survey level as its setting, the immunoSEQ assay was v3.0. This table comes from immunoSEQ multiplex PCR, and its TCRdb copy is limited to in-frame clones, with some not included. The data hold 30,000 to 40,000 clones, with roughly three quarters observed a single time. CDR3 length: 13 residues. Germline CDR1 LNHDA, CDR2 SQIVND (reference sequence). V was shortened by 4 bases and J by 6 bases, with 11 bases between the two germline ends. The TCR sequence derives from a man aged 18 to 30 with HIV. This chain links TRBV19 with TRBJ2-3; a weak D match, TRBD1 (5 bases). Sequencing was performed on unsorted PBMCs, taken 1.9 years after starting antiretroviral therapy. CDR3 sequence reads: CASSRGLADTQYF. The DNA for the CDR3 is TGTGCCAGTAGTAGGGGCCTCGCCGATACGCAGTATTTT.